Reported below is one T cell receptor (beta chain). Its antigen is unidentified. An end of the junction differs from the germline gene, which may be a read error. The CDR3 runs 13 residues. The germline CDR1 and CDR2 sequences are ENHRY and SYGVKD. The source of the sample is a study of CD8+CD57+ T cells in acquired aplastic anemia. The study, taken as a whole, reports: Patients and controls shared twenty-nine CD8+ CDR3 sequences, highly expressed in patients.

It was patients with CD8+CD57+ cell expansion by flow cytometry who were chosen for sequencing. Acquired aplastic anemia of severe grade affected all patients. The blood sampling took place in patients who had so far received no therapy. According to the study, genomic DNA was the template for TCR beta VDJ and CDR3 profiling. MiXCR, applied by TCRdb to the reads, yields one record per CDR3 protein. The table shows fewer than 200,000 distinct CDR3 sequences, with around 50% occurring only once. V and J are TRBV10-3 and TRBJ1-2, with TRBD1 as a possible D gene (6 bases). Specimen: sorted CD4+, CD8+, or CD8+CD57+ T cells (not recorded which) from PBMCs. This clonotype was obtained from a human donor with aplastic anemia. The chain's CDR3 is CANSDRLAYGYTF. The CDR3 bases are TGTGCCAACAGTGACAGGTTGGCCTATGGCTACACCTTC.